This TCR beta chain comes out of a study of T cells in Graves' hyperthyroidism and ophthalmopathy. The CDR3 consists of 15 residues. V was clipped by 2 bases and J by 4 bases, with 15 bases between them. Per germline, CDR1 SGHRS and CDR2 YFSETQ. Study outcomes and limitations: Also found in blood were most expanded thyroid clonotypes above 0.001.

On this clonotype itself: The antigen is unknown.

Amplified TCR beta CDR3 regions came from RNA transcripts. The study used the HTBI primer set for a first-round RT-PCR of the TCR CDR3. Using its own MiXCR run on the multiplex PCR reads, TCRdb lists one record per CDR3 protein. The sample carries about 660,000 distinct CDR3 sequences, roughly 45% recorded once. The chain joins TRBV5-1 to TRBJ1-2; D uncertain. This receptor was obtained from an adult man with Graves' disease, either hyperthyroidism or ophthalmopathy (not recorded which). The material sequenced was peripheral blood or thyroid tissue (not recorded which). The CDR3 coding sequence is TGCGCCAGCAGCTTCGGTCTGGGGATAAGCTATGGCTACACCTTC. Its translation: CASSFGLGISYGYTF.